The subject of this entry is one T cell receptor (beta chain). Antigen: not known. It was the library that attached unique molecular identifiers to individual cDNA molecules. Authors' methods: Sample TCR counts, which ranged from roughly 20,000 to 690,600, had a median of 95,638. TCRdb independently ran MiXCR on the RACE reads; one entry per CDR3 protein. The V and J calls were determined by TCRdb, not by the authors. Here the sample spans about 130,000 distinct CDR3 sequences, approximately 9.5% being singletons. Time point here: healthy volunteer bleed at 2 weeks. The authors extracted total RNA from unfractionated whole blood. These data belong to a study of human T cells and chemical hapten exposure. CDR1 is SNHLY, CDR2 FYNNEI, per germline. Trimming shortened V by 7 bases and J by 6 bases, and 20 bases separated the two germline ends. This CDR3 spans 15 amino acids. Points from the study as a whole: TCRs at high frequency, those above 1 in 1000, did not change with DPC sensitization.

The receptor comes from a male donor in good health. Some clones in this sample may be carry-over from other donors' samples. The V and J genes are TRBV2 and TRBJ2-3; weak D call: TRBD2 (6 bases). Sequencing input: whole blood. In nucleotides, the CDR3 is TGTGCCAGCATGACCGGAGGGGTGGTGTTGGATACGCAGTATTTT. Residues: CASMTGGVVLDTQYF.